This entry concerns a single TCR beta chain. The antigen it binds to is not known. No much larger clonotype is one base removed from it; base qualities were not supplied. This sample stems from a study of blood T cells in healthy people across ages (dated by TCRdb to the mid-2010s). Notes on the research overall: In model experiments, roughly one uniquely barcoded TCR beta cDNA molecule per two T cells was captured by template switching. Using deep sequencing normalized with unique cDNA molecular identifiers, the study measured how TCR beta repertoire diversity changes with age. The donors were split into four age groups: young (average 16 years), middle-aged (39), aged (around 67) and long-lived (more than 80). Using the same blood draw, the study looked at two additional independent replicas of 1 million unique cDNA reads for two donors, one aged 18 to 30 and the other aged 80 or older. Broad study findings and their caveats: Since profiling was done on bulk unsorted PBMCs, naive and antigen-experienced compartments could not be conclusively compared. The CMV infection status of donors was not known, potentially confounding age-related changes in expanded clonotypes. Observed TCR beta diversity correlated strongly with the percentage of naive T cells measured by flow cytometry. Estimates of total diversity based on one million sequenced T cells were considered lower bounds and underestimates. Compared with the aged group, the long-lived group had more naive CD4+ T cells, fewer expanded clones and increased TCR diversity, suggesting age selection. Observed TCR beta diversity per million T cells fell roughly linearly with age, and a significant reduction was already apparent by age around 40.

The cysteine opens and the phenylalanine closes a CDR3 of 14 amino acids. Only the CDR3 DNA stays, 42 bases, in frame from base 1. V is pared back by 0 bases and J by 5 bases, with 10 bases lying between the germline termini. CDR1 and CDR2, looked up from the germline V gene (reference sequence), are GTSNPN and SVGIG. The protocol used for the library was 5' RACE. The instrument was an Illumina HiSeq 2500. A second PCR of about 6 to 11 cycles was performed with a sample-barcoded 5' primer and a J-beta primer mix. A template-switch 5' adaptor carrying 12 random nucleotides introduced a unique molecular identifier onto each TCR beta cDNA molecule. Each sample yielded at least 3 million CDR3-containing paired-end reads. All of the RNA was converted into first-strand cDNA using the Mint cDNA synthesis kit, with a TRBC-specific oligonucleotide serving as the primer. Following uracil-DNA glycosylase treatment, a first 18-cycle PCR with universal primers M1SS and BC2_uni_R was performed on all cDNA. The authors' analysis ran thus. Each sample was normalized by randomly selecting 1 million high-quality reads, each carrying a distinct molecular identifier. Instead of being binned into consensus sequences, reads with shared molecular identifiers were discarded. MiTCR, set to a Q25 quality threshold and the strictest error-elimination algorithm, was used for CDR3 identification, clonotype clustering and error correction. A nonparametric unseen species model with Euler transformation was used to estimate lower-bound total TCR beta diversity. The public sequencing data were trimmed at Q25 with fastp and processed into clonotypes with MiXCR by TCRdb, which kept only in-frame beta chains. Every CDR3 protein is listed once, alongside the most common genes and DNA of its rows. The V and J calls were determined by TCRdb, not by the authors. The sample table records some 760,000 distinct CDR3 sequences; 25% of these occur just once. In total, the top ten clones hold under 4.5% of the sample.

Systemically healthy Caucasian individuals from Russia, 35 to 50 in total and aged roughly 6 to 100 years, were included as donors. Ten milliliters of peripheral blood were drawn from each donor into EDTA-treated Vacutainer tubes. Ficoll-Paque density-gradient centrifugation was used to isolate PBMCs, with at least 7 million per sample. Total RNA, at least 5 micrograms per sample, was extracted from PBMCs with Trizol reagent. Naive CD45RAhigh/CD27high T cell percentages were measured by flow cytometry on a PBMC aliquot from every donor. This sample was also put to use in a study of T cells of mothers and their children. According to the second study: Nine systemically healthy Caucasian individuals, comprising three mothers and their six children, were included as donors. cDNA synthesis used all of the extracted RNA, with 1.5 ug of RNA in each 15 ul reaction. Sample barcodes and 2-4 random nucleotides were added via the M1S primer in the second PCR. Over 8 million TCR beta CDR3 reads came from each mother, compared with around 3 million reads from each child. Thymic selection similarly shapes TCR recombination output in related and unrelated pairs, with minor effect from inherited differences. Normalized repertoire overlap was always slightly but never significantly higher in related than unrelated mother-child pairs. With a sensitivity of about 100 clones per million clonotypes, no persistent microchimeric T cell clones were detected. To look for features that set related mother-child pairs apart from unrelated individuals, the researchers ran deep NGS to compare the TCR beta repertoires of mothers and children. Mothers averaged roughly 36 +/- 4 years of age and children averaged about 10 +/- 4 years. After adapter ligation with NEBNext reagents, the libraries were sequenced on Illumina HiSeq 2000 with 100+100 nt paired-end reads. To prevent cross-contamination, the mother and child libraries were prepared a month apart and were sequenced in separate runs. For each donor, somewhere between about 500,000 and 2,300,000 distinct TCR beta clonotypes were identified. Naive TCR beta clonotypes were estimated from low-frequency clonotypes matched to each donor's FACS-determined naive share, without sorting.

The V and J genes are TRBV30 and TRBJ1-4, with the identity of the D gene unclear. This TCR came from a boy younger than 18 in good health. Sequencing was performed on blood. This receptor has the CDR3 CAWSVGGNNEKLFF. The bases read TGTGCCTGGAGTGTCGGCGGGAACAATGAAAAACTGTTTTTT.